The 27 T cell receptor beta chains below all came from one sample that was sequenced in a study of blood T cell repertoires in COVID-19. This table comes from immunoSEQ multiplex PCR, and its TCRdb copy is limited to in-frame clones, with some not included. The sample gives about 150,000 clones, approximately 79% of which show up once; more than 5.5% is in the top ten. The specimen sequenced was PBMCs or T cells enriched from blood (not recorded which). All receptors come from a man in his fifties who had recovered from COVID-19.

J is TRBJ2-3 and V is TRBV21-1; TRBD2 is the table's D call and was not checked against the DNA. TRBV21-1 is listed as a pseudogene. CDR3 length: 18 residues. Here the CDR3 reads CASSPPPSGSPSTDTQYF. The CDR3 DNA is TGTGCCAGCAGCCCCCCCCCTAGCGGGAGCCCTAGCACAGATACGCAGTATTTT.

The chain recombines TRBV29-1 with TRBJ1-2, with D possibly matching TRBD1 (5 bases). Germline values: CDR1 SQVTM, CDR2 ANQGSEA. V lost 7 bases and J 4 bases, leaving 16 bases between the germline ends. The CDR3 is made up of 13 amino acids. CDR3 nucleotide sequence: TGCAGCGCTATTCAGCCGGGGGGCTATGGCTACACCTTC. As protein: CSAIQPGGYGYTF.

The chain carries TRBV5-1 and TRBJ2-5; 11 positions match TRBD2. Germline V lookup: CDR1 SGHRS, CDR2 YFSETQ. Losses at the gene ends were 9 bases for V and 4 bases for J; bases not matched to a gene: 11. The CDR3 length is 15 residues. The CDR3, as DNA: TGCGCCACCTCTAGCGGGGGGCGTCGGGCAGAGACCCAGTACTTC. Its protein product is CATSSGGRRAETQYF.

This clone was seen a handful of times. The CDR3 DNA is TGTGCCAGCAGCTTGGGACTAGCGGGGTCAAACTCTGGGGCCAACGTCCTGACTTTC. Translated, it gives CASSLGLAGSNSGANVLTF. V gene TRBV5-4 combines with J gene TRBJ2-6; TRBD2 agrees at 11 bases. V dropped 0 bases and J dropped 0; count of bases not matched to a gene: 5. The CDR3 contains 19 residues. Germline lookup yields CDR1 SGHNT and CDR2 YYREEE (reference sequence).

The chain employs TRBV12-3 or TRBV12-4 and TRBJ1-2, with a tentative D call TRBD1 (5 bases). The V gene lost 3 bases and the J gene lost 4 bases, with 9 bases spanning the gap. This CDR3 is 13 amino acids long. In DNA form, the CDR3 reads TGTGCCAGCAGTTTGGGGCAGCCCTATGGCTACACCTTC. This sequence encodes CASSLGQPYGYTF.

CDR3 DNA: TGTGCCAGCACCCGCAGGGTGAACTATGGCTACACCTTC. This encodes CASTRRVNYGYTF. V gene TRBV3-1 (or the pseudogene TRBV3-2) combines with J gene TRBJ1-2, with D possibly TRBD1 on 5 matching bases. The V and J ends lost 7 bases and 2 bases respectively, with 11 bases between them. The germline V gene has CDR1 LGHDT and CDR2 YNNKEL (reference sequence). This CDR3 region has 13 residues.

The chain uses TRBV18 and TRBJ1-2; no definite D call. V was shortened by 4 bases and J by 3 bases, with 12 bases between the two germline ends. This CDR3 is built from 14 residues. CDR1 and CDR2 (germline): KGHSH, LQKENI. This CDR3 reads CASSQDTSYYGYTF. The DNA of the CDR3 is TGTGCCAGCTCACAGGATACTAGTTACTATGGCTACACCTTC.

The V gene is TRBV3-1 (or the pseudogene TRBV3-2), the J gene TRBJ1-4, with 12 nucleotides matching TRBD1. The CDR3 consists of 15 residues. Trimming cost V 6 bases and J 7 bases; bases outside gene matches: 6. CDR1 is LGHDT, CDR2 YNNKEL, per germline (reference sequence). The CDR3 reads CASSRGQGAREKLFF. CDR3 nucleotides: TGTGCCAGCAGTCGGGGACAGGGGGCGCGTGAAAAACTGTTTTTT.

This chain links TRBV4-3 with TRBJ2-1; D possibly corresponds to TRBD2 (5 bases). Germline V gene sequence: CDR1 LGHNA, CDR2 YSLEER. V gave up 4 bases and J gave up 2 bases, with 12 bases separating them. This CDR3 is 15 amino acids long. The CDR3 spells CASSLTSGAYNEQFF. The CDR3 nucleotides are TGCGCCAGCAGCCTCACAAGCGGTGCCTACAATGAGCAGTTCTTC.

CDR3 DNA: TGTGCCACCAGCAGGGCCGCAGTGGATACGCAGTATTTT. This gives the protein CATSRAAVDTQYF. The chain joins TRBV15 to TRBJ2-3; the D is unclear. This CDR3 region has 13 residues. The V end was cut by 3 bases, the J end by 6 bases, with 10 bases between. Germline V gene sequence: CDR1 LNHNV, CDR2 YYDKDF (reference sequence).

J is TRBJ1-3 and V is TRBV7-9; possibly TRBD1 for D (6 bases). The germline V gene encodes CDR1 SEHNR and CDR2 FQNEAQ (reference sequence). V was cut by 5 bases and J by 7 bases, with 27 bases left in between. The CDR3 covers 18 residues. CDR3 in amino acids: CASSPPNGQTSTTNTIYF. The CDR3 nucleotides are TGTGCCAGCAGCCCCCCGAACGGACAGACTTCAACTACGAACACCATATATTTT.

Worth noting for this clone: At one of its ends the junction is not consistent with the germline gene, which may arise from a read error. Additional DNA sequences in this sample encode the identical CDR3. The V gene is TRBV19, the J gene TRBJ2-4; D is possibly TRBD2 (5 bases). Per the germline V gene, CDR1 is LNHDA and CDR2 is SQIVND (reference sequence). The CDR3 is 16 residues long. CDR3 region: CASSIVPSSGKNIQYF. DNA for the CDR3: TGCGCCAGTAGTATAGTCCCTAGCTCGGGCAAAAACATTCAGTACTTC.

The chain has TRBV5-1 and TRBJ2-3; 7 bases are shared with TRBD2. V trimming: 2 bases; J trimming: 4 bases; junction bases outside the gene matches: 7. The germline gives CDR1 SGHRS, CDR2 YFSETQ. The CDR3 is made up of 15 amino acids. The CDR3 protein is CASSLWSGVSDTQYF. The CDR3 DNA reads as TGCGCCAGCAGCTTATGGAGCGGGGTATCAGATACGCAGTATTTT.

The chain recombines TRBV19 with TRBJ2-2; a possible D gene is TRBD1 (5 bases). The V end lost 3 bases, the J end lost 3 bases, and 11 bases lay between the germline ends. Per germline, CDR1 LNHDA and CDR2 SQIVND (reference sequence). This CDR3 region has 15 residues. The CDR3: CASSIQGVDTGELFF. The CDR3 nucleotides are TGTGCCAGTAGTATTCAAGGGGTTGACACCGGGGAGCTGTTTTTT.

This chain joins TRBV5-1 and TRBJ1-6, with D possibly matching TRBD1 (5 bases). The CDR3 loop spans 14 amino acids. Germline CDR1 reads SGHRS; CDR2 reads YFSETQ. V lost 0 bases and J 9 bases, leaving 10 bases between the germline ends. The CDR3 coding sequence is TGCGCCAGCAGCTTGGCAGGGTACGGTTCACCCCTCCACTTT. This encodes CASSLAGYGSPLHF.

The CDR3 sequence: CASSPRPGQFYGYTF. The DNA for the CDR3 is TGTGCCAGCTCACCACGTCCAGGGCAATTCTATGGCTACACCTTC. V and J are TRBV18 and TRBJ1-2; a weak D match, TRBD1 (5 bases). V was clipped by 1 base and J by 4 bases, with 13 bases between them. This CDR3 has 15 residues. CDR1 is KGHSH and CDR2 is LQKENI in the germline V gene. Combining the CDR3 with reference TRBV18 and TRBJ1-2 gives the whole variable domain NAGVMQNPRHLVRRRGQEARLRCSPMKGHSHVYWYRQLPEEGLKFMVYLQKENIIDESGMPKERFSAEFPKEGPSILRIQQVVRGDSAAYFCASSPRPGQFYGYTFGSGTRLTVV.

This chain links TRBV5-4 with TRBJ2-2; 7 bases line up with TRBD1. The trim removed 0 bases at V and 4 bases at J, leaving 6 bases unmatched. This CDR3 spans 16 amino acids. Germline CDR1 is SGHNT and CDR2 is YYREEE (reference sequence). The CDR3 nucleotides read TGTGCCAGCAGCTTGGAGAGGGGGCGGGCCACCGGGGAGCTGTTTTTT. This gives the protein CASSLERGRATGELFF.

The rearrangement links TRBV7-2 to TRBJ1-5, with TRBD1 matching over 9 bases. CDR3 length equals 14 residues. Germline V CDR1 and CDR2: SGHTA, FQGNSA. V lost 3 bases to trimming and J lost 10 bases; unmatched junction nucleotides: 7. DNA of the CDR3: TGTGCCAGCAGCTTCGGGACAGGGCGGGAACCCCAGCATTTT. It yields the protein CASSFGTGREPQHF.

This clone showed up just a few times. The V call is TRBV27, the J call TRBJ1-2; possible D gene TRBD1, 6 bases. V gave up 3 bases and J gave up 7 bases, with 15 bases separating them. The CDR3 contains 14 residues. Germline lookup yields CDR1 MNHEY and CDR2 SMNVEV (reference sequence). The CDR3 DNA is TGTGCCAGCAGTTTCACCGGGACAAACGGTGGCTACACCTTC. Amino acids: CASSFTGTNGGYTF.

The chain recombines TRBV11-2 with TRBJ1-1; D is possibly TRBD1 (5 bases). V was cut by 1 base and J by 4 bases, with 13 bases left in between. The CDR3 has 15 amino acids. Germline V gene sequence: CDR1 SGHAT, CDR2 FQNNGV. The CDR3 loop is CASSLGRGVGTEAFF. The CDR3 DNA is TGTGCCAGCAGCTTAGGGAGGGGTGTCGGCACTGAAGCTTTCTTT.

The V gene is TRBV5-5, the J gene TRBJ1-2, with D possibly being TRBD1 (5 bases). V lost 6 bases, J lost 0 bases, and 12 bases lay in between. The CDR3 has 14 residues. Looked up from germline, CDR1 is SGHKS and CDR2 is YYEKEE (reference sequence). DNA of the CDR3: TGTGCCAGCACCCGGGGGGGGTCTAACTATGGCTACACCTTC. As protein: CASTRGGSNYGYTF.

This rearrangement joins TRBV5-1 to TRBJ2-3; D gene ambiguous. Germline V gene lookup returns CDR1 SGHRS and CDR2 YFSETQ. The V end was cut by 4 bases, the J end by 0 bases, with 9 bases between. CDR3 length equals 14 residues. CDR3 in amino acids: CASSIRSSTDTQYF. The DNA for the CDR3 is TGCGCCAGCAGCATCCGTTCTAGCACAGATACGCAGTATTTT.

This chain connects TRBV5-4 to TRBJ2-7; perhaps TRBD1 as D (5 bases). Per germline, CDR1 SGHNT and CDR2 YYREEE (reference sequence). With 4 bases removed from V and 0 bases from J, the gap between germline ends came to 11 bases. The CDR3 runs to 14 residues. For the CDR3, the DNA is TGTGCCAGCAGCCCATACAGGAGCTCCTACGAGCAGTACTTC. Its protein product is CASSPYRSSYEQYF.

The V and J genes are TRBV5-8 and TRBJ2-2; D uncertain. V was pared by 1 base and J by 0 bases, with 10 bases between. Germline CDR1 reads SGHTS; CDR2 reads YDEGEE. This CDR3 comprises 16 residues. The CDR3 DNA reads as TGTGCCAGCAGCTTGTTCGTCAGGACGAACACCGGGGAGCTGTTTTTT. Amino acids: CASSLFVRTNTGELFF.

V gene TRBV29-1 combines with J gene TRBJ1-1, with D possibly TRBD1 on 5 matching bases. V was trimmed by 4 bases and J by 1 base, leaving 16 bases between them. Germline V gene data show CDR1 as SQVTM and CDR2 as ANQGSEA. The CDR3 is 15 residues long. The CDR3 protein is CSVVGGGRTNTEAFF. In nucleotides, the CDR3 is TGCAGCGTTGTTGGGGGGGGGAGAACGAACACTGAAGCTTTCTTT.

The V and J genes are TRBV6-2 or TRBV6-3 and TRBJ2-7; D might be TRBD2 (5 bases). The germline V gene has CDR1 MNHEY and CDR2 SVGEGT. The CDR3 is 13 residues long. The ends were cut back, 4 bases at V and 2 bases at J, with 9 bases in the middle. DNA of the CDR3: TGTGCCAGCAGTTTCGGGGTAACCTACGAGCAGTACTTC. It yields the protein CASSFGVTYEQYF.

A single count supports this clone. The chain uses TRBV19 and TRBJ1-1, with 10 bases matching TRBD1. This CDR3 contains 19 residues. Germline V gives CDR1 LNHDA, CDR2 SQIVND (reference sequence). The junction had 16 bases not matched to a gene; V was cut back by 6 bases and J by 0 bases. The CDR3 DNA is TGTGCCAGTAGCCCAAGGACAGGGGGAATTCGAGTAATGAACACTGAAGCTTTCTTT. Protein sequence: CASSPRTGGIRVMNTEAFF.